This is a list of T cell receptor beta chains from one sample in a study of T cells in Graves' hyperthyroidism and ophthalmopathy. From the multiplex PCR reads, TCRdb called clonotypes with MiXCR, one entry per CDR3 protein. The data contain hundreds of thousands of distinct CDR3 sequences, approximately 17% of them singletons. The sequenced sample was blood. The receptors derive from a woman younger than 35 with Graves' ophthalmopathy. Both conserved end residues are part of each CDR3. The order of the fields is V gene, clone size, D gene, J gene, CDR3 DNA, CDR3 protein. D genes are given only for firm matches. A row's size may be missing; if present it is once, few, many or a size class.

TRBV29-1	many	TRBD2	TRBJ2-1	TGCAGCGTGGGGGGACTAGCGGGGAAATTGGATGAGCAGTTCTTC	CSVGGLAGKLDEQFF
TRBV28	many	TRBD2	TRBJ2-1	TGTGCCAGCAGTCTGACGACTAGCGGGGGGATATACAATGAGCAGTTCTTC	CASSLTTSGGIYNEQFF
TRBV12-3/TRBV12-4	-	TRBD2	TRBJ2-7	TGTGCCAGTAGTTCGGCTAGCGGTGCCTACGAGCAGTACTTC	CASSSASGAYEQYF
TRBV19	few	-	TRBJ2-1	TGTGCCAGTTGTCTCTGGGACCTGGGGACGGATGAGCAGTTCTTC	CASCLWDLGTDEQFF
TRBV11-2	many	TRBD2	TRBJ2-7	TGTGCCAGCAGCTTAACGCGGGAGAGAACCTACGAGCAGTACTTC	CASSLTRERTYEQYF
TRBV30	few	-	TRBJ1-1	TGTGCCTGGTTGGTTAGGGGTGAATGGACTGAAGCTTTCTTT	CAWLVRGEWTEAFF
TRBV11-2	-	TRBD1	TRBJ2-7	TGTGCCAGCAGCGAGGGACAGCTCATGAACTACGAGCAGTACTTC	CASSEGQLMNYEQYF
TRBV30	many	-	TRBJ2-1	TGTGCCTGGAGTGTCCAGGGACCGGGTGAGCAGTTCTTC	CAWSVQGPGEQFF
TRBV29-1	few	-	TRBJ2-5	TGCAGCGTTGACGGGGCAGGGGTAGAGACCCAGTACTTC	CSVDGAGVETQYF
TRBV5-1	few	-	TRBJ2-5	TGCGCCAGCAGGGTGGCCCAAGAGACCCAGTACTTC	CASRVAQETQYF
TRBV5-4	few	-	TRBJ2-3	TGTGCCAGCAGTTCAATAGCACTTAGAGGGGATACGCAGTATTTT	CASSSIALRGDTQYF
TRBV3-1	many	-	TRBJ1-2	TGTGCCAGCAGCCACGACCCAGGGCGAGGCTATGGCTACACCTTC	CASSHDPGRGYGYTF
TRBV11-2	many	-	TRBJ2-5	TGTGCCAGCAGCTCACTTGGGCCCCAAGAGACCCAGTACTTC	CASSSLGPQETQYF
TRBV5-1	many	TRBD1	TRBJ1-6	TGCGCCAGCAGCCCGGAACCACGGGACAGCAATTATAATTCACCCCTCCACTTT	CASSPEPRDSNYNSPLHF
TRBV5-1	few	TRBD2	TRBJ2-5	TGCGCCAGCAGCCCGGGACTAGCGGAGTACCAAGAGACCCAGTACTTC	CASSPGLAEYQETQYF
TRBV6-2/TRBV6-3	many	TRBD1	TRBJ2-1	TGTGCCAGCATATCTCGCCACAGGGGGCCTAACAATGAGCAGTTCTTC	CASISRHRGPNNEQFF
TRBV6-2/TRBV6-3	few	TRBD2	TRBJ2-1	TGTGCCAGCAGTTACGAAGGACTAGCGGGGGCCCCTCTCAATGAGCAGTTCTTC	CASSYEGLAGAPLNEQFF
TRBV25-1	-	-	TRBJ1-2	TGTGCCAGCAGCTCATCAGGGTCCTACACCTTC	CASSSSGSYTF
TRBV20-1	many	-	TRBJ1-1	TGCAGTGCTAGGGGGGCAGGGTCACCCACTGAAGCTTTCTTT	CSARGAGSPTEAFF
TRBV12-3/TRBV12-4	-	TRBD2	TRBJ2-7	TGTGCCAGTAACCTAGCGGGAGGGGGGGATGAGCAGTACTTC	CASNLAGGGDEQYF
TRBV7-9	-	-	TRBJ1-5	TGTGCCAGCAGCTTATCAAACCTTGGCGATCAGCCCCAGCATTTT	CASSLSNLGDQPQHF
TRBV13	many	-	TRBJ2-1	TGTGCCAGCAGCTTAGCCAGCAGCTCTGAGCAGTTCTTC	CASSLASSSEQFF
TRBV5-5	many	TRBD1	TRBJ2-7	TGTGCCAGCAGCTATGACAGGGGCGCCTACGAGCAGTACTTC	CASSYDRGAYEQYF
TRBV27	-	-	TRBJ1-1	TGTGCCAGCACCCGGGCGGGGGGCAGGAACACTGAAGCTTTCTTT	CASTRAGGRNTEAFF
TRBV5-1	many	-	TRBJ1-1	TGCGCCAGCAGCTTGATAGAGACTGAAGCTTTCTTT	CASSLIETEAFF
TRBV6-1	-	-	TRBJ1-4	TGTGCCAGCAGCGGCCAGCCGGGAACCAACGAAAAACTGTTTTTT	CASSGQPGTNEKLFF
TRBV20-1	many	-	TRBJ1-1	TGCAGTGCTATTTGGCAGGGGAGCACTGAAGCTTTCTTT	CSAIWQGSTEAFF
TRBV7-9	-	TRBD1	TRBJ1-1	TGTGCCATACCCGGGGAGGGGGCAACTGAAGCTTTCTTT	CAIPGEGATEAFF
TRBV28	many	-	TRBJ2-1	TGTGCCAGCACTCTTGCCGGGAAAGGGGTAAACAATGAGCAGTTCTTC	CASTLAGKGVNNEQFF
TRBV6-1	-	-	TRBJ2-7	TGTGCCAGCAGTCAAGATACCCCCGGCTACGAGCAGTACTTC	CASSQDTPGYEQYF
TRBV6-1	-	TRBD1	TRBJ1-4	TGTGCCACCCAACCAGACAGGGGGATGACTGAAAAACTGGTTTTT	CATQPDRGMTEKLVF
TRBV29-1	few	TRBD1	TRBJ1-1	TGCAGCGGGCGACAGGGGTCGAACACTGAAGCTTTCTTT	CSGRQGSNTEAFF
TRBV7-2	many	TRBD1	TRBJ1-5	TGTGCCAGCAGCTTAGTAGGGGGCGATCAGCCCCAGCATTTT	CASSLVGGDQPQHF
TRBV6-1	-	-	TRBJ2-1	TGTGCCAGCAGTGAACCCCCTCCGGGGAGGTATGAGCAGTTCTTC	CASSEPPPGRYEQFF
TRBV7-9	-	TRBD1	TRBJ1-5	TGTGCCAGCAGCCCGACGACAGGGGCGGGCGGTCAGCCCCAGCATTTT	CASSPTTGAGGQPQHF
TRBV29-1	few	TRBD2	TRBJ2-5	TGCAGCGTGGCCGGGACTAGCAGAGAGACCCAGTACTTC	CSVAGTSRETQYF
TRBV30	-	-	TRBJ1-2	TGTGCCTGGAGTGTACGGAAGGACGGTCCTATAGGGTATAACTATGGCTACACCTTC	CAWSVRKDGPIGYNYGYTF
TRBV20-1	few	TRBD2	TRBJ2-7	TGCAGTGCTAGAGATCTAGCGGTTTTTTCCTACGAGCAGTACTTC	CSARDLAVFSYEQYF
TRBV28	many	-	TRBJ2-2	TGTGCCAGCAGTTGGATTGTGGGAAACACCGGGGAGCTGTTTTTT	CASSWIVGNTGELFF
TRBV6-2/TRBV6-3	many	-	TRBJ1-5	TGTGCCAGCAGATCGGACCTGAGGCAGGATCAGCCCCAGCATTTT	CASRSDLRQDQPQHF
TRBV7-2	many	-	TRBJ2-7	TGTGCCAGCAGCTTTGACACCTCCTACGAGCAGTACTTC	CASSFDTSYEQYF
TRBV5-4	few	-	TRBJ2-2	TGTGCCAGCAGCTCCCTATTCGGCGGAGGGGACGGCGGGGAGCTGTTTTTT	CASSSLFGGGDGGELFF
TRBV10-3	-	-	TRBJ2-1	TGTGCCATCAGCCAGGACAAGGTCGGGGAGCAGTTCTTC	CAISQDKVGEQFF
TRBV27	many	TRBD1	TRBJ2-7	TGTGCCAGCAGTTCCGGGACAGGGAGATACGAGCAGTACTTC	CASSSGTGRYEQYF
TRBV5-1	many	TRBD2	TRBJ2-1	TGCGCCAGCAGCTTCCTTGAAGGCGGGGGGGCGAATGAGCAGTTCTTC	CASSFLEGGGANEQFF
TRBV28	few	-	TRBJ2-6	TGTGCCAGCAGTCCCCCCTCGGGCCCCTCTGGGGCCAACGTCCTGACTTTC	CASSPPSGPSGANVLTF
TRBV2	many	-	TRBJ2-3	TGTGCCAGCAGTGGGACACCCTGGGGAGATACGCAGTATTTT	CASSGTPWGDTQYF
TRBV28	many	TRBD1	TRBJ2-1	TGTGCCAGCAGTTTATCGGACAGGGGTCTCAATGAGCAGTTCTTC	CASSLSDRGLNEQFF
TRBV19	-	-	TRBJ1-1	TGTGCCAGTAGTAGGTCAGGTCAGAACACTGAAGCTTTCTTT	CASSRSGQNTEAFF
TRBV7-2	many	TRBD1	TRBJ1-1	TGTGCCAGCAGCTCCATGACAGGGATAAACACTGAAGCTTTCTTT	CASSSMTGINTEAFF
TRBV5-8	few	TRBD2	TRBJ2-3	TGTGCCCTAGCGGGGGGGCTGGGAAATACGCAGTATTTT	CALAGGLGNTQYF
TRBV7-9	-	-	TRBJ2-1	TGTGCCAGCAGCTCACCTCTAGTGGGGGGCGGCGATGAGCAGTTCTTC	CASSSPLVGGGDEQFF
TRBV7-9	-	TRBD1	TRBJ2-6	TGTGCCAGCAGCATCCGGGACAGTGAACTCTCTGGGGCCAACGTCCTGACTTTC	CASSIRDSELSGANVLTF
TRBV12-3/TRBV12-4	many	-	TRBJ1-1	TGTGCCAGCAGTCATCCCGGGACGGCCAACACTGAAGCTTTCTTT	CASSHPGTANTEAFF
TRBV11-2	many	TRBD2	TRBJ2-7	TGTGCCAGCAGCTTAGAAGATGGGACTAGCGGAGCCTACGAGCAGTACTTC	CASSLEDGTSGAYEQYF
TRBV12-3/TRBV12-4	many	-	TRBJ1-1	TGTGCCAGCAGTTTCGTTGCGGGGAACACTGAAGCTTTCTTT	CASSFVAGNTEAFF
TRBV4-1	-	TRBD1	TRBJ1-1	TGCGCCAGCAGCCAAGACAGGGGGGGATTTGGTTTCTTT	CASSQDRGGFGFF
TRBV4-2	-	-	TRBJ1-2	TGTGCCAGCAGCCAAGAAGGCAGGGGAATAGATGGCTACACCTTC	CASSQEGRGIDGYTF
TRBV20-1	many	-	TRBJ1-1	TGCAGTGCTAGGCCGACAGGTACGAACACTGAAGCTTTCTTT	CSARPTGTNTEAFF
TRBV30	many	-	TRBJ1-1	TGTGCCTGGAGTGCCGGGACACTTGGAAATGAAGCTTTCTTT	CAWSAGTLGNEAFF